This T cell receptor (beta chain) was recorded in a study of technical replicates of blood from a few donors. This clone was found once. The protocol was immunoSEQ multiplex PCR, while the TCRdb copy is restricted to in-frame clones and leaves out a portion. The sample records roughly 80,000 clones, 96% being singletons. V was pared by 1 base and J by 5 bases, with 8 bases between. Germline V CDR1 and CDR2: SGHTA, FQGNSA. The CDR3 contains 14 residues. This chain links TRBV7-2 with TRBJ1-4, with D perhaps matching TRBD1 (5 bases). Sequenced sample: T cells isolated from PBMCs. This sequence was found in a human donor in good health. The chain's CDR3 is CASSLVGGNEKLFF. In DNA, the CDR3 is TGTGCCAGCAGCTTAGTTGGGGGGAATGAAAAACTGTTTTTT.